One sample yielded the 6 T cell receptor beta chains listed below, sequenced in a study of blood T cell repertoires in COVID-19. The data were produced by immunoSEQ multiplex PCR, yet TCRdb's version contains in-frame clones alone and is incomplete. The repertoire includes about 90,000 clones, roughly 70% of them detected once, and around 15% sits in the top ten. Sequencing was performed on peripheral blood. The source is a woman aged 80 or over with acute or convalescent COVID-19.

A note on this clone: The junction and the germline gene differ at one end; a read error may be behind it. The rearrangement uses TRBV7-8 and TRBJ2-5; 10 nucleotides match TRBD1. This CDR3 spans 15 amino acids. The germline V gene has CDR1 SGHVS and CDR2 FQNEAQ. The CDR3 region is CASSSRDRGGETKYF. As DNA, the CDR3 is TGTGCCAGCAGCTCCCGGGACAGGGGAGGGGAGACCAAGTACTTC.

The J gene is TRBJ2-3, the V gene TRBV7-2; D perhaps matches TRBD2 (6 bases). Germline lookup yields CDR1 SGHTA and CDR2 FQGNSA. This CDR3 comprises 14 residues. V was pared by 3 bases and J by 6 bases, with 13 bases between. CDR3: CASSFGTVDDTQYF. Here the CDR3 DNA reads TGTGCCAGCAGCTTTGGGACTGTGGACGATACGCAGTATTTT.

This chain connects TRBV6-5 to TRBJ2-7; D is perhaps TRBD1 (6 bases). Germline V lookup: CDR1 MNHEY, CDR2 SVGAGI. This CDR3 has 13 amino acids. The V and J ends lost 7 bases and 2 bases respectively, with 12 bases between them. This CDR3 is CASTPTGTYEQYF. CDR3 bases: TGTGCCAGCACCCCGACAGGAACCTACGAGCAGTACTTC.

This clone has just a few counts. The V call is TRBV24-1, the J call TRBJ1-6, with a weak D call TRBD1 (5 bases). V lost 4 bases and J 6 bases, leaving 12 bases between the germline ends. Germline CDR1 is KGHDR and CDR2 is SFDVKD. The CDR3 contains 15 residues. CDR3 DNA: TGTGCCACCAGTGACACGACTGGGGCTAATTCACCCCTCCACTTT. Translation gives CATSDTTGANSPLHF.

In the case of this clone: A junction boundary mismatches the germline segment, possibly from a read error. The chain employs TRBV9 and TRBJ1-2, with 7 nucleotides matching TRBD1. The CDR3 contains 14 residues. The germline V gene encodes CDR1 SGDLS and CDR2 YYNGEE. The DNA for the CDR3 is TGTGCCAGCACGATGACAGGGTCGAACTCTGGCTACACCTTC. Residues: CASTMTGSNSGYTF.

The J gene is TRBJ2-7, the V gene TRBV27; TRBD2 aligns across 7 bases. CDR1 is MNHEY, CDR2 SMNVEV, per germline (reference sequence). The V and J ends lost 7 bases and 3 bases, in that order; junction bases with no gene match: 6. The CDR3 runs to 13 residues. Here the CDR3 DNA reads TGTGCCAGCAAGGGAGGGTCTAGCTACGAGCAGTACTTC. Amino acids: CASKGGSSYEQYF.